A single sample gave rise to the 18 T cell receptor beta chains below, sequenced in a study of T cell repertoires in cytomegalovirus infection. Each CDR3 protein is one row after TCRdb ran MiXCR on the reads. The table records under 200,000 distinct CDR3 sequences, 8% to 10% of them present only once. Sequenced sample: PBMCs. The receptors come from a human donor in good health (CMV status not recorded). Some clones in this sample may be carry-over from other donors' samples.

This clonotype was counted between two and nine times. This chain uses TRBV28 with TRBJ1-1, with 10 bases that match TRBD1. This CDR3 is built from 14 residues. Germline trimming cut 6 bases from V and 6 bases from J; bases unmatched to any gene: 7. CDR1 is MDHEN, CDR2 SYDVKM, per germline. Written as DNA, the CDR3 is TGTGCCAGCAGCAGACAGGGGGCTTGGGCTGAAGCTTTCTTT. Translated: CASSRQGAWAEAFF.

In its sample, this clonotype was seen many times. The J gene is TRBJ1-1, the V gene TRBV7-9; the match to TRBD1 covers 7 bases. CDR3 length equals 15 residues. V lost 4 bases to trimming and J lost 1 base; unmatched junction nucleotides: 6. CDR1 is SEHNR and CDR2 is FQNEAQ in the germline V gene (reference sequence). CDR3: CASSSPGTANTEAFF. The CDR3 DNA sequence: TGTGCCAGCAGCTCTCCCGGGACAGCGAACACTGAAGCTTTCTTT.

This clonotype was counted ten times or more. The chain recombines TRBV6-1 with TRBJ2-7, with TRBD1 as a possible D gene (6 bases). Looked up from germline, CDR1 is MNHNS and CDR2 is SASEGT. The length of the CDR3 is 14 residues. Trimming stripped 8 bases from V and 6 bases from J, with 20 bases between. The CDR3 spells CASGRDTGLREQYF. CDR3 DNA sequence: TGTGCCAGCGGCCGGGACACCGGGCTTCGCGAGCAGTACTTC.

This clonotype was counted many times. CDR3 nucleotide sequence: TGTGCCAGCAGCGCTAGACAGGGGGCGGCTTCACCCCTCCACTTT. It is translated as CASSARQGAASPLHF. The rearrangement uses TRBV7-2 and TRBJ1-6; 10 nucleotides match TRBD1. The CDR3 length is 15 residues. V shed 5 bases, J shed 9 bases, and the junction held 7 bases outside the gene matches. Germline assignment: CDR1 SGHTA and CDR2 FQGNSA.

This clonotype has a count of ten or more. J is TRBJ2-7 and V is TRBV7-6; 7 bases map to TRBD1. This CDR3 is 14 amino acids long. The germline gives CDR1 SGHVS, CDR2 FNYEAQ. Trimming took 4 bases from V and 2 from J; bases not matched to a gene: 5. The CDR3 DNA reads as TGTGCCAGCAGCTCTGGGACAGCGGCCTACGAGCAGTACTTC. Translating it yields CASSSGTAAYEQYF.

This clonotype came up many times. V gene TRBV7-2 combines with J gene TRBJ1-5, with a tentative D call TRBD1 (6 bases). Germline V gene lookup returns CDR1 SGHTA and CDR2 FQGNSA. V was shortened by 4 bases and J by 0 bases, with 13 bases between the two germline ends. The CDR3 loop spans 16 amino acids. The CDR3 DNA sequence: TGTGCCAGCAGCTCCTGGGGGACACATAGCAATCAGCCCCAGCATTTT. As protein: CASSSWGTHSNQPQHF.

This clonotype was seen repeatedly, ten times or more. V is TRBV27 and J is TRBJ1-1; no reliable D call. This CDR3 spans 14 amino acids. V shed 6 bases and J shed 11 bases, with 22 bases lying between them. In germline, CDR1 is MNHEY, CDR2 SMNVEV (reference sequence). The CDR3 here is CASRESWITDPAFF. The CDR3 DNA is TGTGCCAGCAGAGAATCCTGGATTACAGACCCTGCTTTCTTT.

This clonotype was seen ten or more times. The chain links TRBV7-2 to TRBJ2-5; D perhaps matches TRBD1 (5 bases). The germline V gene has CDR1 SGHTA and CDR2 FQGNSA. This CDR3 is 15 amino acids long. Trimming pared 0 bases from V and 2 bases from J, leaving 10 bases between. This chain's CDR3 is CASSLASRVQETQYF. CDR3 DNA sequence: TGTGCCAGCAGCTTAGCGAGCAGGGTTCAAGAGACCCAGTACTTC.

This clonotype was seen many times. The CDR3 DNA reads as TGTGCCAGCAGTTTAGTAAAACCAGCTGAAGCTTTCTTT. Translating gives CASSLVKPAEAFF. The chain couples TRBV28 to TRBJ1-1; D remains unclear. Trimming left V 2 bases short and J 6 bases short, with 10 bases between. CDR1 and CDR2 (germline): MDHEN, SYDVKM. The CDR3 covers 13 residues.

This clonotype was counted many times. The chain recombines TRBV7-8 with TRBJ2-5; 7 bases map to TRBD2. V lost 7 bases to trimming and J lost 5 bases; unmatched junction nucleotides: 13. Looked up from germline, CDR1 is SGHVS and CDR2 is FQNEAQ. CDR3 length equals 15 residues. Here the CDR3 reads CASTTRGREAETQYF. The CDR3 DNA follows: TGTGCCAGCACCACTAGAGGGAGGGAAGCGGAGACCCAGTACTTC. The full variable domain, completed using reference TRBV7-8 and TRBJ2-5, is GAGVSQSPRYKVAKRGQDVALRCDPISGHVSLFWYQQALGQGPEFLTYFQNEAQLDKSGLPSDRFFAERPEGSVSTLKIQRTQQEDSAVYLCASTTRGREAETQYFGPGTRLLVL.

This rearrangement joins TRBV5-4 to TRBJ2-7; D is possibly TRBD2 (6 bases). CDR3 size: 17 residues. Trimming cost V 2 bases and J 3 bases, with 21 bases left between them. Per the germline V gene, CDR1 is SGHNT and CDR2 is YYREEE (reference sequence). CDR3 region: CASSFLRPGLGGYEQYF. Written as DNA, the CDR3 is TGTGCCAGCAGCTTCCTTAGACCGGGACTGGGGGGCTACGAGCAGTACTTC.

In this sample, this clonotype turned up many times. The chain carries TRBV7-3 and TRBJ2-2; 7 nucleotides agree with TRBD1. Germline CDR1 SGHTA, CDR2 FQGTGA. CDR3 length: 15 residues. Trimming at V came to 5 bases and at J to 1 base, leaving 4 bases not matched to a gene. CDR3 in DNA: TGTGCCAGCAGCCCTAGGGGGCGGAACACCGGGGAGCTGTTTTTT. The encoded protein is CASSPRGRNTGELFF.

This clonotype was recorded at least ten times. The chain is built from TRBV27 and TRBJ2-1; 8 bases are a match to TRBD2. Germline V gene data show CDR1 as MNHEY and CDR2 as SMNVEV (reference sequence). V gave up 6 bases and J gave up 4 bases; unmatched junction bases: 11. This CDR3 contains 16 residues. The CDR3 sequence is CASSRRGGTTYNEQFF. Written as DNA, the CDR3 is TGTGCCAGCAGCAGACGCGGGGGGACAACGTACAATGAGCAGTTCTTC.

This clonotype was observed a few times. This chain uses TRBV20-1 with TRBJ2-1, with 9 bases lining up with TRBD2. Losses at the gene ends were 3 bases for V and 8 bases for J; bases not matched to a gene: 8. The germline V gene encodes CDR1 DFQATT and CDR2 SNEGSKA (reference sequence). The CDR3 consists of 14 residues. CDR3 nucleotide sequence: TGCAGTGCTAGCTGGGCGGGAGGGCCGTATGAGCAGTTCTTC. Protein product: CSASWAGGPYEQFF.

This clonotype was counted many times. The CDR3 sequence is CASSRDSTIFSYEQYF. CDR3 bases: TGTGCCAGCAGCCGCGACTCAACTATATTCTCCTACGAGCAGTACTTC. The gene calls are TRBV7-2 and TRBJ2-7, with unresolved D. The CDR3 is made up of 16 amino acids. In germline, CDR1 is SGHTA, CDR2 FQGNSA. V was pared by 5 bases and J by 0 bases, with 17 bases between.

Ten or more counts support this clonotype. The chain has TRBV7-2 and TRBJ2-7; a weak D match, TRBD1 (5 bases). With 1 base removed from V and 3 bases from J, the gap between germline ends came to 10 bases. CDR1 is SGHTA, CDR2 FQGNSA, per germline. There are 14 residues in the CDR3. CDR3 residues: CASSLGPTGYEQYF. As DNA, the CDR3 is TGTGCCAGCAGCTTAGGGCCCACAGGCTACGAGCAGTACTTC.

This clonotype was recorded many times. J is TRBJ2-3 and V is TRBV7-2; 8 bases are shared with TRBD2. With V trimmed by 5 bases and J by 5 bases, 12 bases remained unmatched. CDR1 is SGHTA and CDR2 is FQGNSA in the germline V gene. The CDR3 totals 16 residues. The CDR3 region is CASSTSAGGPVDTQYF. The DNA for the CDR3 is TGTGCCAGCAGCACGTCGGCGGGGGGCCCGGTAGATACGCAGTATTTT.

This clonotype has ten or more counts. V usage is TRBV19 and J usage is TRBJ1-2, with D unresolved. The V gene's germline CDR1 is LNHDA and CDR2 SQIVND (reference sequence). V shed 0 bases and J shed 4 bases, with 9 bases lying between them. The CDR3 contains 14 residues. The CDR3 nucleotides read TGTGCCAGTAGTATAGATGAAGCGACCTATGGCTACACCTTC. Amino acid sequence: CASSIDEATYGYTF. Filled out from reference TRBV19 and TRBJ1-2, the complete variable domain reads DGGITQSPKYLFRKEGQNVTLSCEQNLNHDAMYWYRQDPGQGLRLIYYSQIVNDFQKGDIAEGYSVSREKKESFPLTVTSAQKNPTAFYLCASSIDEATYGYTFGSGTRLTVV.